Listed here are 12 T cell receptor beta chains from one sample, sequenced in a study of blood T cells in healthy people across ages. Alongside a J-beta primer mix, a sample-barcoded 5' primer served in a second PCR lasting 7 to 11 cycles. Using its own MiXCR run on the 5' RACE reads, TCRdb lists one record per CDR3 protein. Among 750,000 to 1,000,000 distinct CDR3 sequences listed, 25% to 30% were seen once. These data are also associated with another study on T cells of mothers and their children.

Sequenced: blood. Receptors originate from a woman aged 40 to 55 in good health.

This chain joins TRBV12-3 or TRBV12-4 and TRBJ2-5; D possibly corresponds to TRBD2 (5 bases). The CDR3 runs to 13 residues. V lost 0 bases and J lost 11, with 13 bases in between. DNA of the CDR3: TGTGCCAGCAGTTTAGCGGCCGGGAAAGAGCAGTACTTC. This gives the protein CASSLAAGKEQYF.

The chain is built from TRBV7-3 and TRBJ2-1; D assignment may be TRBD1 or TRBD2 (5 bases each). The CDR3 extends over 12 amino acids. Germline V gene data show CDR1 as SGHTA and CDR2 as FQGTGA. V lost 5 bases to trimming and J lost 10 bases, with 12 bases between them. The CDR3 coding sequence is TGTGCCAGCAGCGCCGGGACCGGGGAGCAGTTCTTC. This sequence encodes CASSAGTGEQFF.

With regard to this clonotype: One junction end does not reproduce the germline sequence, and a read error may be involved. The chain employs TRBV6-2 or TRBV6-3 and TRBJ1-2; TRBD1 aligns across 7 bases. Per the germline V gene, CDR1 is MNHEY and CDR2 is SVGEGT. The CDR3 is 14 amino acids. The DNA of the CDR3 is TGTGCCAGCAGGTACTTACAGGGGAACTATGGCTACACCTTC. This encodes CASRYLQGNYGYTF.

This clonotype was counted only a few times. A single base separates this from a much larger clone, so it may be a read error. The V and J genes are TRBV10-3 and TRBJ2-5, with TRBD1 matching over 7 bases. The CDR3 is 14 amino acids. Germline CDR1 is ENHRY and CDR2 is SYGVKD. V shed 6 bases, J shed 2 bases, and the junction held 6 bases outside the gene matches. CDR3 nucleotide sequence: TGTGCCATCAGGGCGCTGGGACAGCAAGAGACCCAGTACTTC. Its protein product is CAIRALGQQETQYF.

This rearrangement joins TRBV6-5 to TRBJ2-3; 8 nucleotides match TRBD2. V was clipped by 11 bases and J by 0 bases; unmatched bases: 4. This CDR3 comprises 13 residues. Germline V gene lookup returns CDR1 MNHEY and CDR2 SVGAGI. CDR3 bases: TGTGCCGCGGGGGGCCCTAGCACAGATACGCAGTATTTT. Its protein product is CAAGGPSTDTQYF.

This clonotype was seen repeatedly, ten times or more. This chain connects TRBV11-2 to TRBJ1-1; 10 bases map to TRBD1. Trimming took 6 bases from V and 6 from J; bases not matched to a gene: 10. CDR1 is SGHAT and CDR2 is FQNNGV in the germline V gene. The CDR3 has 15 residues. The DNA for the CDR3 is TGTGCCAGCAGGGAAGTGACAGGGGGCAGCTCTGAAGCTTTCTTT. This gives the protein CASREVTGGSSEAFF.

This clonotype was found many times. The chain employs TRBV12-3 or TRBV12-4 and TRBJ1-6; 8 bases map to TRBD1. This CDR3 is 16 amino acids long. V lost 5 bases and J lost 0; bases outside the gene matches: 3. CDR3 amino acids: CASSGTGSSYNSPLHF. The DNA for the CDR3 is TGTGCCAGCAGTGGGACAGGAAGCTCCTATAATTCACCCCTCCACTTT.

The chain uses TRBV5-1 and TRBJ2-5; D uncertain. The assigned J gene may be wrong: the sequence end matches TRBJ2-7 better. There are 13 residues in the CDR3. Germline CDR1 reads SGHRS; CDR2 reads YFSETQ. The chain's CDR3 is CASSLPLSLEQYF. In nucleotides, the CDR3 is TGCGCCAGCAGCTTGCCCCTATCTCTCGAGCAGTACTTC.

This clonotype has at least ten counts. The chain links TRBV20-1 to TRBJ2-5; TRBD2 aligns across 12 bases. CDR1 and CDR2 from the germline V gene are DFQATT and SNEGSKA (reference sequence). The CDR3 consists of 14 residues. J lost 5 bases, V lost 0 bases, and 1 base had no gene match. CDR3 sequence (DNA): TGCAGTGCTAGAGATGGGACTAGCGGGGAGACCCAGTACTTC. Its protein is CSARDGTSGETQYF.

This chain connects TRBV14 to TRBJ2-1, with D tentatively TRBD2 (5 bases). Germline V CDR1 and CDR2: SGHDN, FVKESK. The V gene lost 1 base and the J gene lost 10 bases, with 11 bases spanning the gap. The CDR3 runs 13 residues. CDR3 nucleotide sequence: TGTGCCAGCAGCCAAGTGTCGGGAAGGGAGCAGTTCTTC. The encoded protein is CASSQVSGREQFF.

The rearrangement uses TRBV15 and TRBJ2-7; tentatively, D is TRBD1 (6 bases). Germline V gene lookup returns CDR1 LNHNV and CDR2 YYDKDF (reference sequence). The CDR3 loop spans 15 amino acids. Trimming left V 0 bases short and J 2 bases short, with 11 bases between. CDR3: CATSRDQGYPYEQYF. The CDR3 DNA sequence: TGTGCCACCAGCAGAGATCAGGGGTACCCCTACGAGCAGTACTTC.

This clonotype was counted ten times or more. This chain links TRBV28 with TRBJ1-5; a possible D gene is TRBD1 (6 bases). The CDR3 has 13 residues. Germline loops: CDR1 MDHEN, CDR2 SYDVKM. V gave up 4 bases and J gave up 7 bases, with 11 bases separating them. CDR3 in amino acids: CASSSGVPQPQHF. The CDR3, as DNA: TGTGCCAGCAGTTCAGGGGTACCACAGCCCCAGCATTTT.